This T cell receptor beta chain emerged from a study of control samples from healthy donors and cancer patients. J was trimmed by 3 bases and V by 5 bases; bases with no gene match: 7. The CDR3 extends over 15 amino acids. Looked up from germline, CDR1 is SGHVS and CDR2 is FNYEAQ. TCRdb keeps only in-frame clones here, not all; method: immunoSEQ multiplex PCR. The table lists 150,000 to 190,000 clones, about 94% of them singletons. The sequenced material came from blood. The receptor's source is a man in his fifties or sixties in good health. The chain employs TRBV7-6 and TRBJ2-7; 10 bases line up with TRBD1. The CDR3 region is CASSRGDRGHYEQYF. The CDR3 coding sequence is TGTGCCAGCAGCCGCGGAGACAGGGGGCACTACGAGCAGTACTTC.